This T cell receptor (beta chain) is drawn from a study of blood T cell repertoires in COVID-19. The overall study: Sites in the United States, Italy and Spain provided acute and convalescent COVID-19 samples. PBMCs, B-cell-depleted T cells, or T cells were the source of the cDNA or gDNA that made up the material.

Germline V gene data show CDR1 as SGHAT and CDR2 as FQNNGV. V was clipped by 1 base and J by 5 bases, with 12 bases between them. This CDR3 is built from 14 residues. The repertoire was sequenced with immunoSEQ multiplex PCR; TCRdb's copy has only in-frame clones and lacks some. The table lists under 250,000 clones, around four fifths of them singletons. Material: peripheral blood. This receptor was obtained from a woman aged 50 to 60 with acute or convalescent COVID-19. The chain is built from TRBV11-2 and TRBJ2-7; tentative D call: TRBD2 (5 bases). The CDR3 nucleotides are TGTGCCAGCAGCTTAGTAACTAGGGTTGACGAGCAGTACTTC. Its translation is CASSLVTRVDEQYF.